The sequence of this TCR beta chain was determined in a study of CD8 T cells in Susac syndrome. After extraction with the RNeasy kit, roughly 0.45 to 1 ug of the RNA was reverse transcribed using random hexamers. Multiplex PCR with immunoSEQ amplified the TCR beta CDR3 across 54 Vbeta and 13 Jbeta. MiXCR, run by TCRdb on the immunoSEQ multiplex PCR reads, gives a single entry per CDR3 protein. Of around 230,000 distinct CDR3 sequences listed, 95% are singletons. The multiple sclerosis control cohort comprised treatment-naive individuals presenting with stable or active relapsing-remitting disease. Negative isolation was used for CD8+ and CD4+ T cells, and FACS enrichment was applied to TEMRA cells. This TCR was sampled from a human donor with multiple sclerosis. The specimen sequenced was CD4+ T cells from PBMCs.

CDR3 bases: TGTGCCACCGGGGAGGGCCAGAACACTGAAGCTTTCTTT. Its translation: CATGEGQNTEAFF. The chain couples TRBV15 to TRBJ1-1; D gene ambiguous. CDR3 size: 13 residues. Trimming cost V 8 bases and J 1 base, with 11 bases left between them. Germline lookup yields CDR1 LNHNV and CDR2 YYDKDF (reference sequence).